This T cell receptor (beta chain) was captured in a study of blood T cell repertoires in COVID-19. The data were produced by immunoSEQ multiplex PCR, yet TCRdb's version contains in-frame clones alone and is incomplete. The repertoire includes about 190,000 clones, around 87% of them detected once, and 2.5% to 3% sits in the top ten. The CDR3 sequence is 19 residues long. Trimming took 5 bases from V and 0 from J, leaving 22 bases between them. From germline, CDR1 is SEHNR and CDR2 FQNEAQ (reference sequence). The sample consisted of peripheral blood. The receptor comes from a man between 40 and 49 years old with active or convalescent COVID-19. V and J are TRBV7-9 and TRBJ2-2, with D unclear. CDR3 region: CASSPPRPPQPSNTGELFF. CDR3 DNA: TGTGCCAGCAGCCCCCCCAGGCCCCCCCAGCCCTCGAACACCGGGGAGCTGTTTTTT.